This T cell receptor beta chain was found in a study of T cell repertoires in cytomegalovirus infection. Overall study: Recently identified HLA-C-restricted CMV epitopes were used, and well-studied HLA-B-restricted CMV epitopes were used as well. The public TCR beta signatures pointed to both CMV infection and matching HLA type. Study-wide findings and caveats: Summed public TCR beta family frequency identified CMV carriers bearing the relevant HLA. HLA-C-restricted, CMV-specific TCR beta clonotypes were dominant ex vivo.

Regarding this clonotype: Its antigen is still unknown.

Deletions cut 1 base from V and 0 bases from J, with 9 bases between. The CDR3 has 16 residues. Germline values: CDR1 MGHRA, CDR2 YSYEKL. MiXCR was run by TCRdb on the reads, yielding one entry per CDR3 protein. Counted here are some 800,000 distinct CDR3 sequences, under 35% occurring once; the ten biggest clones make up roughly 13%. The sequencing used cultured CD8+ T cells from PBMCs, collected from culture after CMV antigen stimulation. The sequence came from a human donor in good health (CMV status not recorded). Some clones in this sample may be carry-over from other donors' samples. The chain carries TRBV4-1 and TRBJ1-4; D is undetermined. Here the CDR3 DNA reads TGCGCCAGCAGCCAAGGGGGAATTGCAACTAATGAAAAACTGTTTTTT. Its translation is CASSQGGIATNEKLFF.